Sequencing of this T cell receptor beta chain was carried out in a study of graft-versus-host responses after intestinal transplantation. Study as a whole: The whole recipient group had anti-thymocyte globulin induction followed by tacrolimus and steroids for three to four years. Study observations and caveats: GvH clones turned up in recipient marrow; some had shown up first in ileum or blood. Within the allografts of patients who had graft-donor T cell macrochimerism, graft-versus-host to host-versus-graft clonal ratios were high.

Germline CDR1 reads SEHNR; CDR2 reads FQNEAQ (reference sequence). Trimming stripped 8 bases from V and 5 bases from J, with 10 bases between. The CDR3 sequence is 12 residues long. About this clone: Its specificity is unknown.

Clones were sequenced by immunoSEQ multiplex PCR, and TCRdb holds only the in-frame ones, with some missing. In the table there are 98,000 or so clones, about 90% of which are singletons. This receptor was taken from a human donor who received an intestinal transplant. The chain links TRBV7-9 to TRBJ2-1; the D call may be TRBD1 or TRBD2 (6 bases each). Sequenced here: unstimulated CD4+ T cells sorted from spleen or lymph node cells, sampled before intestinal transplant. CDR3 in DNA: TGTGCCAGCGGGCGGGACAACAATGAGCAGTTCTTC. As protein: CASGRDNNEQFF.